Listed below are T cell receptor beta chains from one sample, sequenced in a study of PD-L1 blockade in urothelial cancer. Method: immunoSEQ multiplex PCR; TCRdb's copy keeps in-frame clones and lacks some. The top ten clones hold 1.5% to 2% of a sample with some 29,000 clones, approximately 86% of them seen once. The specimen comprised PBMCs, sampled around atezolizumab (anti-PD-L1) treatment. These receptors were collected from a man aged 50-59 years with urothelial cancer. Both conserved end residues are part of each CDR3. Each record gives: V gene, D gene, CDR3 protein. The D gene is left open where the match is weak.

TRBV5-6 | . | CASSLRSTSEQYF
TRBV10-3 | . | CAISESGGPSGHEQFF
TRBV11-2 | . | CASSLVAVNSPLHF
TRBV6-5 | TRBD2 | CASSLPSTSGRNEQFF
TRBV19 | . | CASSPSSYEQYF
TRBV29-1 | TRBD1 | CSVDRGYEQYF
TRBV18 | TRBD2 | CASSRSGVNEQFF
TRBV2 | TRBD2 | CASSDDLRRTSGGNVGTDTQYF
TRBV27 | . | CASGLAVRNEQFF
TRBV18 | TRBD1 | CASSPRDRESNEQFF
TRBV5-1 | TRBD2 | CASSLALAGAKETQYF
TRBV10-1 | . | CASSDTGARGDTGELFF
TRBV6-5 | . | CASRSGGNYGYTF
TRBV30 | . | CAWSAQGGHPQYF
TRBV29-1 | . | CSVGLGAGELFF
TRBV11-3 | TRBD2 | CASSLTSRETQYF
TRBV5-1 | TRBD1 | CASSPRGGQGARFEQYF
TRBV4-1 | TRBD2 | CASSPPVGGSYEQYF